This TCR beta chain was profiled in a study of response to subunit inactivated influenza vaccine (dated by TCRdb to the late 2010s). A note on the overall study: Deep quantitative T cell receptor repertoire profiling was used in the study to track responses to a trivalent subunit inactivated influenza vaccine.

Study-wide conclusions, independent of this receptor: According to the authors, only a limited number of new T cells may be recruited by each seasonal influenza vaccination.

This clonotype was seen a handful of times. Its antigen specificity is not known. One base away there is no much larger clone; base qualities are not given. Library creation used RT-PCR. The sequencing machine was an Illumina HiSeq 2500. TCRdb took the public reads, trimmed them with fastp at Q25, ran MiXCR for clone calling and kept in-frame beta chains. Each entry is one CDR3 protein sequence, shown with its most common DNA and genes. The sample includes roughly 710,000 distinct CDR3 sequences, with 13% to 15% observed a single time. 7.6% of the sample comes from the top ten. Trimmed from V: 5 bases; trimmed from J: 0 bases; junction bases lacking a gene match: 13. The germline V gene sets CDR1 to ENHRY and CDR2 to SYGVKD. The CDR3 has 17 amino acids, counting the end cysteine and phenylalanine. Just the 51-base CDR3 DNA is kept, in frame starting at base 1.

Here the chain combines TRBV10-3 and TRBJ2-7, and 7 junction bases match TRBD1. The TCR originated in a man aged 50-60 years who received an inactivated influenza vaccine. Donor details come from another sample of the same person, matched by shared clones. The material sequenced was PBMCs from blood, taken 14 to 15 days before vaccination. DNA sequence: TGTGCCATCAGTTCCCCCCATGGGACAGCCGACTCCTACGAGCAGTACTTC. Translated, this is CAISSPHGTADSYEQYF.